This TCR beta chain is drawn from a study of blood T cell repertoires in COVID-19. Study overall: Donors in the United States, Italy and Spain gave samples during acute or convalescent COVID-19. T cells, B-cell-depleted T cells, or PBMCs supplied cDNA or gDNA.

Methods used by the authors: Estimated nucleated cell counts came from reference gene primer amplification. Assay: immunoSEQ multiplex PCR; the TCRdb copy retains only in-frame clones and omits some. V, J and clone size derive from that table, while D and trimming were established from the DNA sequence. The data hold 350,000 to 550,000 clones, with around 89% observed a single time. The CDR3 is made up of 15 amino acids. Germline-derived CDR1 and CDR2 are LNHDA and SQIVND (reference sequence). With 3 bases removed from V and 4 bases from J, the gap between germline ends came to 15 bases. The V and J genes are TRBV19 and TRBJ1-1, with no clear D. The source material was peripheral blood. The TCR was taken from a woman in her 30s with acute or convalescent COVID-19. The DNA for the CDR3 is TGTGCCAGTAGTATCCCCCCGGGAGGAGCCACTGAAGCTTTCTTT. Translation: CASSIPPGGATEAFF. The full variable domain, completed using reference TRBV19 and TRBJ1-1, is DGGITQSPKYLFRKEGQNVTLSCEQNLNHDAMYWYRQDPGQGLRLIYYSQIVNDFQKGDIAEGYSVSREKKESFPLTVTSAQKNPTAFYLCASSIPPGGATEAFFGQGTRLTVV.